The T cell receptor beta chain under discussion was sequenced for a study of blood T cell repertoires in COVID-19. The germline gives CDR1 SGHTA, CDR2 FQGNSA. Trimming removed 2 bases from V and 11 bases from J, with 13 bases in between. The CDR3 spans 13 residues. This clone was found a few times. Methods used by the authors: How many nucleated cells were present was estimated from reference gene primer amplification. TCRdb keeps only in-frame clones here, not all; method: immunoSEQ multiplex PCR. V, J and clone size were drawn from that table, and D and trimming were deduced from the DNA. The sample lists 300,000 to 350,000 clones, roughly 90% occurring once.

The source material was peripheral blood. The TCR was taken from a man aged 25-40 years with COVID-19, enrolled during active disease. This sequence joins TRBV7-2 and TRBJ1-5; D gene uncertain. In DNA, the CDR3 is TGTGCCAGCAGCTTATTTGGACCGGAGGCCCAGCATTTT. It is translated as CASSLFGPEAQHF.